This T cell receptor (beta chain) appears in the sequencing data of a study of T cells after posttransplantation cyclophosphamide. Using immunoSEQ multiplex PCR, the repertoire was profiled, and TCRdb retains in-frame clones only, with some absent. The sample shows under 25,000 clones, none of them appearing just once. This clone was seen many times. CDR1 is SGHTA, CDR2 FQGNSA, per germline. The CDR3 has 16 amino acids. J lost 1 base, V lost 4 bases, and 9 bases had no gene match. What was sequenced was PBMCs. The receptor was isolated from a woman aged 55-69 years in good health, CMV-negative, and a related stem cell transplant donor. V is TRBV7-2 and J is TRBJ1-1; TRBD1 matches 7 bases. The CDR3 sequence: CASSSPGTVTNTEAFF. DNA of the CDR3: TGTGCCAGCAGCTCACCCGGGACAGTCACGAACACTGAAGCTTTCTTT. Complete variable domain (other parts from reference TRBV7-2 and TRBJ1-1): GAGVSQSPSNKVTEKGKDVELRCDPISGHTALYWYRQSLGQGLEFLIYFQGNSAPDKSGLPSDRFSAERTGGSVSTLTIQRTQQEDSAVYLCASSSPGTVTNTEAFFGQGTRLTVV.